This is a list of T cell receptor beta chains from one sample in a study of patients and donors after allogeneic stem cell transplantation. Each CDR3 protein gets one entry after TCRdb re-called the RT-PCR reads with MiXCR. This sample has over 350,000 distinct CDR3 sequences; roughly 17% occur once, and the top ten carry around 7.2%. Sequenced material: blood, either unsorted or a sorted T cell fraction (not recorded which). All receptors derive from a human donor who was either an allogeneic HSCT recipient or a stem cell or donor lymphocyte infusion donor (not recorded which). It is not recorded whose cells these are; they may come from a transplant donor. Both conserved end residues are part of each CDR3. The order of the fields is J gene, V gene, clone size, D gene, CDR3 protein, CDR3 DNA. A D gene is named only where the DNA matches it firmly. Expanded clones are given a class, and other clones once, few, many or no size at all.

j_gene: TRBJ2-3
v_gene: TRBV7-9
abundance: .
d_gene: .
CDR3aa: CASSLDDHTDTQYF
CDR3nt: TGTGCCAGCAGCTTAGATGACCACACAGATACGCAGTATTTT

j_gene: TRBJ2-7
v_gene: TRBV20-1
abundance: few
d_gene: .
CDR3aa: CSADLRVSGHYEQYF
CDR3nt: TGCAGTGCGGACCTCCGCGTATCGGGACACTACGAGCAGTACTTC

j_gene: TRBJ2-1
v_gene: TRBV20-1
abundance: many
d_gene: .
CDR3aa: CSAQDYNEQFF
CDR3nt: TGCAGTGCTCAGGACTACAATGAGCAGTTCTTC

j_gene: TRBJ1-1
v_gene: TRBV7-9
abundance: few
d_gene: .
CDR3aa: CASSRGTTNTEAFF
CDR3nt: TGTGCCAGCAGCAGAGGGACAACGAACACTGAAGCTTTCTTT

j_gene: TRBJ1-2
v_gene: TRBV4-3
abundance: few
d_gene: .
CDR3aa: CASSQGGDGYTF
CDR3nt: TGCGCCAGCAGCCAGGGAGGGGACGGCTACACCTTC

j_gene: TRBJ1-3
v_gene: TRBV18
abundance: few
d_gene: .
CDR3aa: CASSPRTEGSTIYF
CDR3nt: TGTGCCAGCTCACCACGGACAGAGGGAAGCACCATATATTTT

j_gene: TRBJ2-5
v_gene: TRBV3-1
abundance: many
d_gene: .
CDR3aa: CASSRERQETQYF
CDR3nt: TGTGCCAGCAGCCGAGAAAGACAAGAGACCCAGTACTTC

j_gene: TRBJ2-2
v_gene: TRBV6-4
abundance: few
d_gene: .
CDR3aa: CASSDGLLNTGELFF
CDR3nt: TGTGCCAGCAGTGATGGGCTCCTTAACACCGGGGAGCTGTTTTTT

j_gene: TRBJ2-7
v_gene: TRBV12-3/TRBV12-4
abundance: few
d_gene: TRBD2
CDR3aa: CASSWIAGAFEQYF
CDR3nt: TGTGCCAGCAGTTGGATAGCGGGAGCTTTCGAGCAGTACTTC

j_gene: TRBJ1-2
v_gene: TRBV25-1
abundance: .
d_gene: TRBD1
CDR3aa: CASSETRTGFGYTF
CDR3nt: TGTGCCAGCAGTGAAACAAGGACAGGGTTTGGCTACACCTTC

j_gene: TRBJ1-5
v_gene: TRBV20-1
abundance: many
d_gene: .
CDR3aa: CSARGGQPQHF
CDR3nt: TGCAGTGCTAGAGGGGGCCAGCCCCAGCATTTT

j_gene: TRBJ2-5
v_gene: TRBV6-1
abundance: once
d_gene: TRBD1
CDR3aa: CASRDRGRGTQYF
CDR3nt: TGTGCCAGCAGGGACAGGGGAAGGGGGACCCAGTACTTC

j_gene: TRBJ1-2
v_gene: TRBV29-1
abundance: few
d_gene: TRBD1
CDR3aa: CSDGTGGDGYTF
CDR3nt: TGCAGCGACGGGACAGGGGGTGATGGCTACACCTTC

j_gene: TRBJ1-6
v_gene: TRBV7-9
abundance: few
d_gene: TRBD1
CDR3aa: CASSLDVGTANSPLHF
CDR3nt: TGTGCCAGCAGCTTAGATGTGGGGACAGCGAACTCACCCCTCCACTTT

j_gene: TRBJ2-3
v_gene: TRBV7-8
abundance: few
d_gene: TRBD2
CDR3aa: CASTPLAGVVPDTQYF
CDR3nt: TGTGCCAGCACCCCACTAGCGGGAGTCGTCCCAGATACGCAGTATTTT

j_gene: TRBJ2-1
v_gene: TRBV5-1
abundance: many
d_gene: TRBD2
CDR3aa: CASRRNSGRADNEQFF
CDR3nt: TGCGCCAGCCGTCGAAATAGCGGGAGGGCCGACAATGAGCAGTTCTTC

j_gene: TRBJ2-2
v_gene: TRBV7-9
abundance: .
d_gene: .
CDR3aa: CASSLIRGWNTGELFF
CDR3nt: TGTGCCAGCAGCTTAATACGAGGGTGGAACACCGGGGAGCTGTTTTTT

j_gene: TRBJ2-2
v_gene: TRBV5-1
abundance: few
d_gene: TRBD2
CDR3aa: CASSLELAGNGELFF
CDR3nt: TGCGCCAGCAGCTTGGAGCTAGCGGGAAACGGGGAGCTGTTTTTT

j_gene: TRBJ2-3
v_gene: TRBV13
abundance: .
d_gene: TRBD2
CDR3aa: CASSPPGGDTQYF
CDR3nt: TGTGCCAGCAGCCCGCCGGGGGGAGATACGCAGTATTTT

j_gene: TRBJ2-7
v_gene: TRBV15
abundance: .
d_gene: .
CDR3aa: CATSRDLGAWGPLF
CDR3nt: TGTGCCACCAGCAGAGATTTAGGGGCGTGGGGCCCCCTTTTC

j_gene: TRBJ2-3
v_gene: TRBV9
abundance: few
d_gene: .
CDR3aa: CASSVVSSDTQYF
CDR3nt: TGTGCCAGCAGCGTAGTGTCTTCAGATACGCAGTATTTT

j_gene: TRBJ2-1
v_gene: TRBV3-1
abundance: few
d_gene: .
CDR3aa: CASSHVLTGADNEQFF
CDR3nt: TGTGCCAGCAGCCACGTTCTAACGGGAGCGGACAATGAGCAGTTCTTC

j_gene: TRBJ2-1
v_gene: TRBV12-3/TRBV12-4
abundance: .
d_gene: TRBD2
CDR3aa: CASSFRLAGGSYNEQFF
CDR3nt: TGTGCCAGCAGTTTCAGACTAGCGGGAGGGTCCTACAATGAGCAGTTCTTC

j_gene: TRBJ1-5
v_gene: TRBV2
abundance: .
d_gene: .
CDR3aa: CASGRGPQPQHF
CDR3nt: TGTGCCAGCGGGCGGGGACCCCAGCCCCAGCATTTT

j_gene: TRBJ2-2
v_gene: TRBV5-1
abundance: .
d_gene: .
CDR3aa: CASSTQAAGSTGELFF
CDR3nt: TGCGCCAGCAGCACCCAAGCGGCCGGGAGCACCGGGGAGCTGTTTTTT

j_gene: TRBJ2-1
v_gene: TRBV2
abundance: few
d_gene: .
CDR3aa: CASSGGRGGYNEQFF
CDR3nt: TGTGCCAGCAGTGGAGGCAGGGGGGGCTACAATGAGCAGTTCTTC

j_gene: TRBJ2-1
v_gene: TRBV4-2
abundance: many
d_gene: TRBD2
CDR3aa: CASSRSAGTSGSNEQFF
CDR3nt: TGTGCCAGCAGCCGGTCCGCCGGGACTAGCGGATCCAATGAGCAGTTCTTC

j_gene: TRBJ2-7
v_gene: TRBV6-5
abundance: few
d_gene: .
CDR3aa: CASSYYTKTYEQYF
CDR3nt: TGTGCCAGCAGTTACTACACAAAAACCTACGAGCAGTACTTC

j_gene: TRBJ2-3
v_gene: TRBV27
abundance: .
d_gene: .
CDR3aa: CASSPLAETDTQYF
CDR3nt: TGTGCCAGCAGTCCCCTGGCGGAGACAGATACGCAGTATTTT

j_gene: TRBJ2-1
v_gene: TRBV5-1
abundance: .
d_gene: .
CDR3aa: CASSWGLAAPPDNEQFF
CDR3nt: TGCGCCAGCAGCTGGGGATTAGCGGCCCCTCCGGACAATGAGCAGTTCTTC

j_gene: TRBJ2-7
v_gene: TRBV20-1
abundance: .
d_gene: TRBD1
CDR3aa: CSAIEWVGDRAIYEQYF
CDR3nt: TGCAGTGCTATAGAGTGGGTGGGGGACAGGGCGATCTACGAGCAGTACTTC

j_gene: TRBJ2-2
v_gene: TRBV20-1
abundance: few
d_gene: .
CDR3aa: CSARDQITGELFF
CDR3nt: TGCAGTGCTAGAGATCAAATCACCGGGGAGCTGTTTTTT

j_gene: TRBJ1-4
v_gene: TRBV5-4
abundance: .
d_gene: TRBD1
CDR3aa: CASSQGVGHEKLFF
CDR3nt: TGTGCCAGCAGCCAGGGGGTGGGCCATGAAAAACTGTTTTTT

j_gene: TRBJ2-1
v_gene: TRBV7-9
abundance: .
d_gene: .
CDR3aa: CASSLAGTTYNEQFF
CDR3nt: TGTGCCAGCAGCTTAGCGGGGACAACCTACAATGAGCAGTTCTTC

j_gene: TRBJ2-3
v_gene: TRBV27
abundance: few
d_gene: .
CDR3aa: CASSWGHRTDTQYF
CDR3nt: TGTGCCAGCTCCTGGGGACACCGCACAGATACGCAGTATTTT

j_gene: TRBJ1-3
v_gene: TRBV4-1
abundance: .
d_gene: .
CDR3aa: CASSQDPRSSGNTIYF
CDR3nt: TGCGCCAGCAGCCAAGATCCGAGGAGCTCTGGAAACACCATATATTTT

j_gene: TRBJ2-7
v_gene: TRBV7-9
abundance: .
d_gene: .
CDR3aa: CASSSPLKGTFYEQYF
CDR3nt: TGTGCCAGCAGCTCACCCCTCAAAGGTACCTTCTACGAGCAGTACTTC

j_gene: TRBJ2-7
v_gene: TRBV20-1
abundance: .
d_gene: .
CDR3aa: CSVPRDSSYEQYF
CDR3nt: TGCAGTGTTCCCCGGGACTCCTCCTACGAGCAGTACTTC

j_gene: TRBJ1-5
v_gene: TRBV7-2
abundance: .
d_gene: TRBD1
CDR3aa: CASSLADRSNQPQHF
CDR3nt: TGTGCCAGCAGCTTAGCGGACAGGAGCAATCAGCCCCAGCATTTT

j_gene: TRBJ1-5
v_gene: TRBV20-1
abundance: few
d_gene: .
CDR3aa: CSARLGTAYSNQPQHF
CDR3nt: TGCAGTGCTCGTCTCGGGACGGCCTATAGCAATCAGCCCCAGCATTTT

j_gene: TRBJ2-5
v_gene: TRBV5-1
abundance: many
d_gene: .
CDR3aa: CASSLHETQYF
CDR3nt: TGCGCCAGCAGCTTGCACGAGACCCAGTACTTC

j_gene: TRBJ2-7
v_gene: TRBV4-2
abundance: .
d_gene: TRBD2
CDR3aa: CASSQEASGASYEQYF
CDR3nt: TGTGCCAGCAGCCAAGAGGCGAGCGGGGCCTCCTACGAGCAGTACTTC

j_gene: TRBJ1-2
v_gene: TRBV10-3
abundance: few
d_gene: .
CDR3aa: CAIKGQVGRSYGYTF
CDR3nt: TGTGCCATCAAGGGGCAGGTGGGGCGGAGCTATGGCTACACCTTC

j_gene: TRBJ2-6
v_gene: TRBV5-1
abundance: .
d_gene: .
CDR3aa: CASSLVDSGANVLTF
CDR3nt: TGCGCCAGCAGCTTGGTTGACTCTGGGGCCAACGTCCTGACTTTC

j_gene: TRBJ1-2
v_gene: TRBV15
abundance: few
d_gene: .
CDR3aa: CATSRVSGLYGYTF
CDR3nt: TGTGCCACCAGCAGAGTGTCAGGTCTCTATGGCTACACCTTC

j_gene: TRBJ2-5
v_gene: TRBV5-1
abundance: many
d_gene: .
CDR3aa: CASSLKPAAETQYF
CDR3nt: TGCGCCAGCAGCTTGAAGCCAGCGGCAGAGACCCAGTACTTC

j_gene: TRBJ2-7
v_gene: TRBV6-2/TRBV6-3
abundance: .
d_gene: .
CDR3aa: CASTLPGSPTYEQYF
CDR3nt: TGTGCCAGCACCCTCCCAGGGAGTCCGACCTACGAGCAGTACTTC

j_gene: TRBJ2-3
v_gene: TRBV2
abundance: .
d_gene: TRBD1
CDR3aa: CASIKTGLISDTQYF
CDR3nt: TGTGCCAGCATTAAGACAGGGTTGATCTCGGATACGCAGTATTTT

j_gene: TRBJ1-2
v_gene: TRBV3-1
abundance: many
d_gene: .
CDR3aa: CASSQDPLGRRANYGYTF
CDR3nt: TGTGCCAGCAGCCAAGATCCCCTAGGCAGGCGAGCTAACTATGGCTACACCTTC